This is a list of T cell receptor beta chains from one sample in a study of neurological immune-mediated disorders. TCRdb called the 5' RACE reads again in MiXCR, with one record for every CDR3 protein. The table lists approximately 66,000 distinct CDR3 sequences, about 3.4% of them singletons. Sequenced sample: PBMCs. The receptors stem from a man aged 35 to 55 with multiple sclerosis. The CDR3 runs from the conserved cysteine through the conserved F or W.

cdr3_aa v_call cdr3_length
CSARDGNTEAFF TRBV20-1 12
CASSAQGVDTQYF TRBV9 13
CASSLAWDPPQETQYF TRBV5-5 16
CASSLVGISNQPQHF TRBV5-6 15
CASSVLAHEQYF TRBV3-1 12
CAAAAGAPRAEAFF TRBV10-3 14
CASSFSTGLGYNEQFF TRBV27 16
CASRGGTGNQPQHF TRBV12-3/TRBV12-4 14
CASSLTHANTEAFF TRBV7-3 14
CASSPRVPGGYTF TRBV7-2 13
CASVNTGVLGNEQFF TRBV7-2 15
CASSHRRIHNEKLFF TRBV7-8 15
CASSQDLQGKLFF TRBV3-1 13
CASSPRTGNTGELFF TRBV27 15
CASSSGQGGDTQYF TRBV5-1 14
CASSLVPAGGGADTQYF TRBV5-4 17
CASSPRGVAGYTF TRBV6-2/TRBV6-3 13
CSARDMGQGYEQYF TRBV20-1 14
CASSPRELMAGNTIYF TRBV3-1 16
CSVAGTSGGGTDTQYF TRBV29-1 16
CASSLGVNTDTQYF TRBV5-1 14
CSARDPTGADTQYF TRBV20-1 14
CASSVRTSGKGYEQFF TRBV7-6 16
CASSFLAGVDEQFF TRBV5-1 14
CASRQIGISNQPQHF TRBV10-3 15
CASSLGQGSSKNIQYF TRBV12-3/TRBV12-4 16
CASSGGNRETQYF TRBV5-1 13
CASSLEGRPQSTQYF TRBV7-7 15
CASSPPGQTEKLFF TRBV6-5 14
CATSRGQNSGANVLTF TRBV15 16
CASSPEPSSYNEQFF TRBV12-3/TRBV12-4 15
CASSSGLLNSPLHF TRBV7-3 14
CSVQGTRVSTDTQYF TRBV29-1 15